Sequencing of this TCR beta chain was carried out in a study of cytomegalovirus exposure and HLA in healthy donors (TCRdb year 2017). With regard to the full study: According to an earlier analysis of 587 of the donors, some 180 million T cells yielded some 110 million unique TCR beta sequences and approximately 280 Gb of sequence data. About 300 gigabases of sequencing data and tens of millions of unique TCR sequences were included in an early release covering several hundred HLA-typed donors. Of the approximately 400 genotyped donors, approximately 83% fell in the genetic ancestry cluster associated with self-reported Caucasian donors. The study aimed to test whether signatures of past pathogen exposure could be identified by cataloging public T cell receptors. Using immunosequencing, the study profiled T cell repertoires from 666 subjects and related those repertoires to cytomegalovirus serostatus. A separate validation cohort of approximately 120 different subjects was used in addition to the 666-subject first cohort. To predict cytomegalovirus infection status, the study brought together high-throughput TCR immunosequencing, statistical association of individual TCRs with disease status, and machine learning. In a later analysis, previously published TCR beta repertoires from about 640 donors were re-analyzed and high-resolution HLA genotyping was added so that TCR occurrence patterns could be studied. In the later analysis, no new phenotypic data were used to find candidate immune exposures; instead, reliance was placed on TCR beta sequences and their occurrence across donors. An earlier analysis of around 540 of the donors applied high-throughput TCR beta sequencing to assess whether each TCR beta V gene segment acted as functional or pseudogenic. Donor age, sex, ethnicity and CMV serostatus were compiled together with the repertoire data. In a later genetic analysis, genome-wide SNP genotypes for about 55% of the roughly 670 donors were used, and that subset was treated as a discovery cohort. All discovery cohort repertoires had been generated on a single sequencing platform. Both class I and class II loci were covered by HLA typing, at four-digit resolution. Typing coverage differed by locus: A, B, C, DRB1 and DQB1 were typed in about 620-640 donors, DQA1 in 500 to 550, DPA1 in 600 to 610, and DPB1 in approximately 450. About five DR-DQ haplotypes were handled as single units for association and clustering, since linkage in the cohort was strong. Across 300 to 400 genotyped donors of the cohort, an average of about 240,000 unique TCR beta nucleotide sequences per donor were sequenced, and around 19% of those sequences were non-productive. Overall study outcomes, separate from this receptor: A later analysis found that TCR association rates varied across HLA loci, with DRB1 alleles showing the most associated TCRs and HLA-C alleles the fewest. Some IMGT-functional V segments, including TRBV6-2 and TRBV6-3, could not be distinguished by the 87-base-pair reads and were therefore excluded. The authors suggested that the approach could potentially be generalized to other disease states and immunological phenotypes. The sequencing pipeline was judged likely to have produced a cluster of highly shared sequence variants as a technical artifact. In a later analysis, most CMV-associated TCR beta chains were found to appear HLA-restricted, with HLA associations seemingly driven largely by CMV exposure. In a later analysis, HLA-associated TCR beta chains showed more clonal expansion and lower generation probabilities than non-associated chains that were equally common. The earlier analysis of approximately 540 of the donors excluded some 15 rarely observed V segments, including chromosome 9 orphons, because counts were too low. An earlier analysis of some 590 of the donors showed that most TCR beta V segments appeared in productive rearrangements either about 87% or about 30% of the time, which broadly matched IMGT annotations. In vitro tests confirmed that a few of the cytomegalovirus-associated TCR beta chains recognize cytomegalovirus antigens. Most TCR sequences were observed very rarely across donors, whereas some public TCRs were present in many individuals. When HLA alleles, especially DR and DQ, strongly co-occurred, attributing TCR associations to individual alleles was difficult. The presence/absence analyses assumed that sequencing depth was roughly uniform across donors, and that assumption may not be true. Several of the top co-occurrence clusters appeared to be linked to parvovirus B19, influenza, CMV and Epstein-Barr virus, according to a later analysis. HLA typing was unavailable for some donors at each locus, so association tests used only the typed subset. Compared with the roughly 710-donor mean, donors in an Asian-associated ancestry cluster had fewer N-insertions in productive TCRs, according to a later genetic analysis. Correlated functional status among segregating V segments might reflect linkage disequilibrium, but an unknown experimental factor could not be ruled out. In a later genetic analysis, a missense DCLRE1C variant was associated with V-gene and J-gene trimming of TCR beta chains, and the association was replicated in an independent cohort. For the cohort, immune exposure information was limited to CMV serostatus. Only TCR beta chains were sequenced in this cohort, and the absence of alpha or paired-chain data limited detectable features. The classifier was reported to diagnose cytomegalovirus status with high specificity and sensitivity in both the original cohort and the validation cohort. In a later analysis, some 17,000 TCR beta sequences were associated with specific HLA alleles at a false discovery rate of 0.05. A further reported finding was that TCR beta sequences accurately predicted the HLA-A and HLA-B alleles for most subjects in the first cohort. In the study, roughly 160 TCR beta chains were listed as associated with cytomegalovirus.

To prepare the library, the immunoSEQ multiplex PCR assay was applied. A mixture of 60 forward primers for TCR Vbeta segments and 13 reverse primers for TCR Jbeta segments was used in the multiplex PCR. Amplification of the CDR3 region of rearranged TCR beta genes was performed with a multiplex PCR assay on genomic DNA. Amplified TCR beta libraries were sequenced as 87-base-pair reads on the Illumina HiSeq System. On the study's bioinformatics: A later analysis tallied approximately 87 million unique TCR beta chains across the approximately 670 repertoires, and approximately 9.9 million of those chains were shared by two or more donors. Raw reads were error-corrected and collapsed into unique sequences by a nearest-neighbor algorithm in which closely related sequences were merged to remove PCR and sequencing errors. To assign V, D and J gene segments, CDR3 sequences were aligned to IMGT reference sequences. For a sequence to be retained, a match of at least six nucleotides was required to both a V gene segment and a J gene segment. Rearrangements were classified as productive when the CDR3 lacked stop codons and remained in frame with V and J, and all other rearrangements were classified as non-productive. CDR3 was defined according to IMGT convention as the region running from the second conserved V-encoded cysteine to the conserved J-encoded phenylalanine. The earlier analysis of about 570 of the donors excluded any sequence lacking an unambiguous match to a single V gene segment. An earlier analysis of fewer than 750 of the donors called V segments functional above 56.7% productive rearrangements and segregating when the between-donor standard deviation exceeded 5%. A statistical classification framework was developed to diagnose cytomegalovirus status using the catalog of TCR beta chain sequences. V and J gene assignment, in a later analysis, came from comparing TCR nucleotide sequences with IMGT/GENE-DB human TR gene sequences. A later analysis assigned CDR3 sequences and most-parsimonious VDJ recombination scenarios with the TCRdist pipeline. In a later analysis, each TCR beta chain was defined by its CDR3 amino acid sequence together with its V-gene family, and reads without a unique V-gene family were excluded. As a way to deal with suspected cross-contamination and a sequencing artifact, a later analysis dropped under 600 nucleotide sequences that were highly shared and had low generation probability. In a later analysis, a clonal expansion index was calculated for each public chain from normalized within-repertoire ranks of inferred template counts. A later analysis computed generation probabilities with a VDJ recombination model fitted to out-of-frame rearrangements, and checked the results against IGoR. In a later analysis, TCR-TCR, TCR-HLA and TCR-CMV co-occurrence was scored with hypergeometric tests, and a repertoire-size bias correction was applied to TCR pairs. False discovery rates were estimated in a later analysis by permuting HLA or CMV assignments 20 times. In a later analysis, co-occurring TCRs were grouped using DBSCAN, and TCRdist sequence similarity was added for clustering within HLA-allele-positive subsets. For co-occurrence clustering, repertoires with fewer than 30,000 or more than 120,000 public chains were excluded, along with about five repertoires with anomalous nucleotide sharing. TCRdb obtained this table from immuneACCESS and retained in-frame rearrangements with V and J assigned. These tables miss some clones; where compared with another copy, unresolved V genes account for less than half of the shortfall, and the remainder is unexplained. V, J and clone size reflect that table, while D and trimming were determined from the DNA. For this sample there are roughly 160,000 clones; 70% to 90% appear just once. The ten largest clones capture about 9.3% of the sample.

As encoded in the germline V gene, CDR1 is SGHRS while CDR2 is YFSETQ. V is shortened by 2 bases, J by 2 bases, and the region joining them spans 12 bases. The CDR3 goes from the cysteine to the phenylalanine over 15 residues. Only the CDR3 region is kept as DNA, spanning 45 bases read in frame from base 1. The cohort comprised some 680 healthy bone marrow donors. Cohort members were all nominally healthy when sampled, although unrecorded immune exposures were likely present. The donor tested CMV seropositive and was one of the 289 seropositive cohort members. Every donor gave a peripheral blood sample, and the peripheral blood mononuclear cells from that sample were used for TCR beta sequencing. Genomic DNA extraction from the blood cell samples was performed with the Qiagen DNeasy Blood Extraction Kit. Regarding this clone: No cognate antigen has been identified for it. Base qualities are missing; no much larger clone stands one base away.

The rearrangement combines TRBV5-1 with TRBJ2-3; TRBD1 could be the D gene, as 6 bases match. The sequenced sample was PBMCs. The sequence was collected from a man aged 18 to 30 in good health and CMV-seropositive. In nucleotides, the sequence is TGCGCCAGCAGCTTTCAGGACAGTTACACAGATACGCAGTATTTT. Its translation reads: CASSFQDSYTDTQYF. Here the CDR3 is joined to the reference TRBV5-1 and TRBJ2-3 genes, and the full variable domain is: KAGVTQTPRYLIKTRGQQVTLSCSPISGHRSVSWYQQTPGQGLQFLFEYFSETQRNKGNFPGRFSGRQFSNSRSEMNVSTLELGDSALYLCASSFQDSYTDTQYFGPGTRLTVL.